This TCR beta chain was sequenced in a study of long-term antiretroviral therapy in people with HIV. Notes on the study in general: Drawn between the mid-2000s and the late 2010s, the blood was possibly obtained under older ART regimens.

CDR3 length: 15 residues. V was shortened by 2 bases and J by 7 bases, with 18 bases between the two germline ends. Germline V gene lookup returns CDR1 SEHNR and CDR2 FQNEAQ (reference sequence). To note about this clone: The antigen remains unidentified.

Researchers report immunoSEQ v3.0 was run at survey level. Generated by immunoSEQ multiplex PCR, the TCRdb table keeps only in-frame clones and is missing some. The data contain approximately 17,000 clones, around 73% of them seen just once; the ten biggest clones take up about 13%. This sequence joins TRBV7-9 and TRBJ2-7; D ambiguous. This clonotype was obtained from a middle-aged woman with HIV. Here the sequenced sample was unsorted PBMCs, taken approximately 3.2 years after starting antiretroviral therapy. The CDR3 DNA follows: TGTGCCAGCAGCTTACTCGACGGGCCGAGAGGAGAGCAGTACTTC. Protein: CASSLLDGPRGEQYF.